Sequencing of this TCR beta chain was carried out in a study of shared clonotypes between healthy human individuals. The V and J ends lost 2 bases and 5 bases respectively, with 9 bases between them. Germline CDR1 SGHTA, CDR2 FQGNSA. The CDR3 loop spans 13 amino acids. Here immunoSEQ multiplex PCR was the method, and the copy in TCRdb shows in-frame clones only, minus some. The sample lists 2 million to 3 million clones, 80% to 95% occurring once. Sequenced input: naive CD4+ T cells from PBMCs. Subset here: CD45RA+ positively selected. This TCR derives from a man younger than 35 in good health. Some clones in this sample may be carry-over from other donors' samples. This chain links TRBV7-2 with TRBJ2-5, with D unresolved. The CDR3 DNA follows: TGTGCCAGCAGCTTATTCAGTGAGGAGACCCAGTACTTC. It translates to CASSLFSEETQYF.